The clone carrying this T cell receptor beta chain was observed a handful of times. Original handling: Reference gene primer amplification in the assay estimated nucleated cell counts. The repertoire was sequenced with immunoSEQ multiplex PCR; TCRdb's copy has only in-frame clones and lacks some. The V and J calls and clone size are taken from that table; D and trimming were inferred from the DNA. The table has approximately 60,000 clones, roughly 80% seen once. The CDR3 runs to 12 residues. V was trimmed by 0 bases and J by 3 bases, leaving 3 bases between them. Germline CDR1 reads LGHNA; CDR2 reads YNFKEQ. This entry belongs to a study of blood T cell repertoires in COVID-19. Study summary: Sources were T cells, B-cell-depleted T cells, or PBMCs; the material itself was cDNA or gDNA.

The TCR comes from a man in his 60s with acute or convalescent COVID-19. The sequenced sample consisted of peripheral blood. This chain links TRBV4-2 with TRBJ2-7; D is unclear. The CDR3 region has the DNA TGTGCCAGCAGCCAAGATAACTACGAGCAGTACTTC. This sequence encodes CASSQDNYEQYF.